The present TCR beta chain was sequenced within a study of OX40 agonist ivuxolimab in advanced cancers. This CDR3 has 16 residues. CDR1 SGHRS and CDR2 YFSETQ come from the germline V gene. V lost 0 bases, J lost 1 base, and 13 bases lay in between. Study-wide points: Expanded peripheral T cell antigen specificity was not determined.

This clone was seen just once. Its antigen is undetermined. The protocol was immunoSEQ multiplex PCR, while the TCRdb copy is restricted to in-frame clones and leaves out a portion. The sample lists approximately 55,000 clones, about nine tenths occurring once. Sampled blood was obtained at baseline, cycle 4 day 1, and cycle 7 day 1. J is TRBJ1-1 and V is TRBV5-1, with a possible D match to TRBD1 (6 bases). The clonotype originates from an adult with an advanced solid tumor such as melanoma, head and neck, liver or kidney cancer. Sequencing used CD4+ or CD8+ T cells sorted from blood, obtained in a trial of the OX40 agonist ivuxolimab. The CDR3 here is CASSLVGRGANTEAFF. CDR3 DNA: TGCGCCAGCAGCTTGGTGGGCCGGGGGGCGAACACTGAAGCTTTCTTT.